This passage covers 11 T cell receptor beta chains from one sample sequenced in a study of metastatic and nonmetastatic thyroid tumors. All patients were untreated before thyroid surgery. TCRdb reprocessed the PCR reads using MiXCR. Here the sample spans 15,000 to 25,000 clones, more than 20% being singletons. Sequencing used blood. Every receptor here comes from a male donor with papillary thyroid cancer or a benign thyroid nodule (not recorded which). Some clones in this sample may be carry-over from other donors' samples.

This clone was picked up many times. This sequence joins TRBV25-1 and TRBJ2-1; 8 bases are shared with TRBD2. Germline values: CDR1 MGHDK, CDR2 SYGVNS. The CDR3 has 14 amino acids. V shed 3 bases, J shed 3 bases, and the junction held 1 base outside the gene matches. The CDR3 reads CASSEAGGYNEQFF. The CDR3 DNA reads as TGTGCCAGCAGTGAGGCGGGGGGCTACAATGAGCAGTTCTTC.

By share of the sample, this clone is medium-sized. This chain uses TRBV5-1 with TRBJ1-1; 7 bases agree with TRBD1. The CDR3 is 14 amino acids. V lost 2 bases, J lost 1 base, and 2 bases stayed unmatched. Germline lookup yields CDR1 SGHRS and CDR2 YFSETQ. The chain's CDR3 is CASSFAGGNTEAFF. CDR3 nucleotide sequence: TGCGCCAGCAGCTTCGCAGGGGGGAACACTGAAGCTTTCTTT.

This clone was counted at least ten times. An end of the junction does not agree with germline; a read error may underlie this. As DNA, the CDR3 is TGTGCTAGCAGCTTTGGACAGGGGGCACCCGGGGAGCTGTTTTTT. Its protein is CASSFGQGAPGELFF. V and J are TRBV7-7 and TRBJ2-2, with TRBD1 identical over 11 bases. The germline gives CDR1 SSHAT, CDR2 FNYEAQ (reference sequence). The CDR3 extends over 15 amino acids.

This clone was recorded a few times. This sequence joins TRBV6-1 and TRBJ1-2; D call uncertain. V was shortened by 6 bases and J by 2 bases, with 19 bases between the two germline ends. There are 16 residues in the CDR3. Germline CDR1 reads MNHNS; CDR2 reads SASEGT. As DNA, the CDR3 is TGTGCCAGCAGCGGACCCTCTCAGGCTAACAACTATGGCTACACCTTC. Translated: CASSGPSQANNYGYTF.

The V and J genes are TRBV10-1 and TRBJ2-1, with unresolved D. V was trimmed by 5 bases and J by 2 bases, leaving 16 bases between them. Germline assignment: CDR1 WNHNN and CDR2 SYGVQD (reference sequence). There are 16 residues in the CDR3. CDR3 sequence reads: CASSKEFRPPYNEQFF. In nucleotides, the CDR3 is TGCGCCAGCAGTAAGGAGTTCAGGCCGCCCTACAATGAGCAGTTCTTC.

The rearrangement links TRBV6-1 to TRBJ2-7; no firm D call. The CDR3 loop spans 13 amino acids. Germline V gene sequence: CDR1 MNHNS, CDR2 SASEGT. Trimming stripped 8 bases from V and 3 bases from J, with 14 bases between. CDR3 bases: TGTGCCAGCTTAGGCGGTGTTTACTACGAGCAGTACTTC. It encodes CASLGGVYYEQYF.

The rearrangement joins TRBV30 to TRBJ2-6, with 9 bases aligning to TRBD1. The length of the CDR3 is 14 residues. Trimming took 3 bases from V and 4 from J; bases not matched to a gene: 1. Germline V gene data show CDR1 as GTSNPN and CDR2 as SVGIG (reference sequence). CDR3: CAWRGTGGANVLTF. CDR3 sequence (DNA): TGTGCCTGGAGGGGGACAGGGGGGGCCAACGTCCTGACTTTC.

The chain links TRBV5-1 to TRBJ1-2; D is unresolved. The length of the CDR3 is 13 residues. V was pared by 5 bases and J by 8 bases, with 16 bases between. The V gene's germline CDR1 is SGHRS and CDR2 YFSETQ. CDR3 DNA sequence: TGCGCCAGCAGGTTGTCCGGGAATGAAGGCTACACCTTC. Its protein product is CASRLSGNEGYTF.

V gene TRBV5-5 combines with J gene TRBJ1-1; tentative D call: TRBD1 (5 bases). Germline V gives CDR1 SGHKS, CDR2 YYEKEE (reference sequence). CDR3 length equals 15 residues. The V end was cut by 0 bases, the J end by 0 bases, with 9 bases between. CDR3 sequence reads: CASSLALTVNTEAFF. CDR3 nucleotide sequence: TGTGCCAGCAGCTTGGCTCTGACAGTGAACACTGAAGCTTTCTTT.

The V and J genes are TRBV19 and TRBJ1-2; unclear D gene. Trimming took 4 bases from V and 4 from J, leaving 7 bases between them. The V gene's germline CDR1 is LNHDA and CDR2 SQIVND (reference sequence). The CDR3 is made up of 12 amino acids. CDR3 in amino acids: CASSTNRYGYTF. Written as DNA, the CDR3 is TGTGCCAGTAGTACAAACCGCTATGGCTACACCTTC.

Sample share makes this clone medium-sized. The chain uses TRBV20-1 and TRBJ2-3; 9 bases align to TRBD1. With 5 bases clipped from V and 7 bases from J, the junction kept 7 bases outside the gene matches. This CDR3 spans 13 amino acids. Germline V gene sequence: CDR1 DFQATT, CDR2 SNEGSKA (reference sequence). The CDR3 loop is CSAGQGLGNTQYF. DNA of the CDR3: TGCAGTGCTGGACAGGGGCTTGGAAATACGCAGTATTTT.